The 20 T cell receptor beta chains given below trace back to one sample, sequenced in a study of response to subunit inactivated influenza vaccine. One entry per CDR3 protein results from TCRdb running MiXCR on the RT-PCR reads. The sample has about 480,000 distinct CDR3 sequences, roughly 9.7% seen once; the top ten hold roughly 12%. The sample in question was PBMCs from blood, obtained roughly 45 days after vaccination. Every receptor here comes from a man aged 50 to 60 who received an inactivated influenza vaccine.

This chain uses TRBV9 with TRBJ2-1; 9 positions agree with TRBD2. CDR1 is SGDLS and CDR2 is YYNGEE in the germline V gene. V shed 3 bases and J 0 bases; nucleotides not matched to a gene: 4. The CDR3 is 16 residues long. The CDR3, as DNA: TGTGCCAGCAGCGGTAGCGGGAGAGCCTCCTACAATGAGCAGTTCTTC. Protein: CASSGSGRASYNEQFF.

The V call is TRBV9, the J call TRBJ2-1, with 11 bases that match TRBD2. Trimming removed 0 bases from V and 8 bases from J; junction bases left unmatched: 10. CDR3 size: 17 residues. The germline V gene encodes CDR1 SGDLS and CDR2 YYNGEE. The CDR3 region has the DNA TGTGCCAGCAGCGTAGCTGTAGCGGGAGGGTATAGGGATGAGCAGTTCTTC. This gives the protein CASSVAVAGGYRDEQFF. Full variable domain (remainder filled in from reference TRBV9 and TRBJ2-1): DSGVTQTPKHLITATGQRVTLRCSPRSGDLSVYWYQQSLDQGLQFLIQYYNGEERAKGNILERFSAQQFPDLHSELNLSSLELGDSALYFCASSVAVAGGYRDEQFFGPGTRLTVL.

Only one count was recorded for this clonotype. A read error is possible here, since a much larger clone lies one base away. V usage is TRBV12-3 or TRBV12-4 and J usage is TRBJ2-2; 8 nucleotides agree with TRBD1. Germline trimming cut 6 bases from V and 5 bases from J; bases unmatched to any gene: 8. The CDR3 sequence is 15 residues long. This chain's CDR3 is CASRLTGARTGELFF. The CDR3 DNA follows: TGTGCCAGCAGGTTGACAGGGGCGAGAACCGGGGAGCTGTTTTTT.

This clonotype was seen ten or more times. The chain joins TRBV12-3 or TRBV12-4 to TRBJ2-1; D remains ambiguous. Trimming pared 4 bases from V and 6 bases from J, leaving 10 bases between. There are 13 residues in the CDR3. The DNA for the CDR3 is TGTGCCAGCAGTTCCCATGCGAGCAATGAGCAGTTCTTC. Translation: CASSSHASNEQFF.

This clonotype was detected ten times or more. The CDR3 coding sequence is TGTGCCAGCAGCCGCCGACTAGCTCCGTTCACAGATACGCAGTATTTT. Its translation: CASSRRLAPFTDTQYF. This chain connects TRBV3-1 to TRBJ2-3, with 7 bases lining up with TRBD2. This CDR3 has 16 residues. Per the germline V gene, CDR1 is LGHDT and CDR2 is YNNKEL (reference sequence). With 4 bases clipped from V and 2 bases from J, the junction kept 9 bases outside the gene matches.

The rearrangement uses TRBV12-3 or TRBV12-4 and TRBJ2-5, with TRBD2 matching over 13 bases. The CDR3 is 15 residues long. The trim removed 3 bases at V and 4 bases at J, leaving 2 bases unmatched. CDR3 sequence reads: CASSFTSGGAETQYF. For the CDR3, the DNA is TGTGCCAGCAGTTTCACTAGCGGGGGGGCAGAGACCCAGTACTTC.

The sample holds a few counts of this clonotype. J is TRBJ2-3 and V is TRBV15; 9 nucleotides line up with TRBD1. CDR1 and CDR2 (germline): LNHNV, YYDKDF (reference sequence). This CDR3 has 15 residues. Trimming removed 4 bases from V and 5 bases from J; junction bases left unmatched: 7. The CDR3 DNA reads TGTGCCACCAGCACCCAGACAGGGGGGTTAGATACGCAGTATTTT. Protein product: CATSTQTGGLDTQYF.

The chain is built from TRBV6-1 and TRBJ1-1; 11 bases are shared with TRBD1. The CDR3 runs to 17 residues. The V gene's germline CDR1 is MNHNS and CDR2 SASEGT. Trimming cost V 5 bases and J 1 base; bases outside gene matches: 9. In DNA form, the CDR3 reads TGTGCCAGCAGTCGGGCCGGGACAGGGGGAGGGAACACTGAAGCTTTCTTT. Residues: CASSRAGTGGGNTEAFF.

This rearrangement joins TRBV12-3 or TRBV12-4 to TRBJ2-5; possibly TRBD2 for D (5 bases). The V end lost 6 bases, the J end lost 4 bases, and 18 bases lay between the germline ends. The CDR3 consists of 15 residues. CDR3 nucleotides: TGTGCCAGCAGCCGAGGAGAGGGAGAGGGAGAGACCCAGTACTTC. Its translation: CASSRGEGEGETQYF.

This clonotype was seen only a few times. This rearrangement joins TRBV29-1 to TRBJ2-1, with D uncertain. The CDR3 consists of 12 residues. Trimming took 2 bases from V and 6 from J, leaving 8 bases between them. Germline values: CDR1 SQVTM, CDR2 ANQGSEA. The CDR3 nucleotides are TGCAGCGTTGAACCCGTTACCAATGAGCAGTTCTTC. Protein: CSVEPVTNEQFF.

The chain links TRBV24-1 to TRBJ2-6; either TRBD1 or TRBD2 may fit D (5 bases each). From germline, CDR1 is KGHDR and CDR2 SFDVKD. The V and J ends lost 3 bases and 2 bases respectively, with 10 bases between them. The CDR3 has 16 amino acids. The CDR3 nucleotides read TGTGCCACCAGTGATCCCGGGACCACTGGGGCCAACGTCCTGACTTTC. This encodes CATSDPGTTGANVLTF.

The CDR3 DNA is TGTGCCAGCAGTAACAGCCGACGGACAGGGGTTGGTTCACCCCTCCACTTT. As protein: CASSNSRRTGVGSPLHF. The chain links TRBV6-5 to TRBJ1-6, with TRBD1 identical over 9 bases. The CDR3 spans 17 residues. Germline V gene sequence: CDR1 MNHEY, CDR2 SVGAGI. J gave up 9 bases and V 5 bases, and 14 bases lay outside the gene matches.

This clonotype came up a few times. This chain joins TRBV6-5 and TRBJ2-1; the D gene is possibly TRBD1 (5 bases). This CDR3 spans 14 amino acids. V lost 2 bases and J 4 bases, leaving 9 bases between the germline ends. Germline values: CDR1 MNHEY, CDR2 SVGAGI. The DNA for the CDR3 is TGTGCCAGCAGTTACGCGACAGCTTACAATGAGCAGTTCTTC. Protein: CASSYATAYNEQFF.

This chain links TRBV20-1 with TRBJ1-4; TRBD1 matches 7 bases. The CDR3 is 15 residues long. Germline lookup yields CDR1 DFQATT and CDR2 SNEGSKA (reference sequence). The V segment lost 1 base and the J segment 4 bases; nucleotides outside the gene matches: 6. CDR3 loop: CSARAQGGDNEKLFF. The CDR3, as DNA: TGCAGTGCTAGAGCCCAGGGGGGAGATAATGAAAAACTGTTTTTT.

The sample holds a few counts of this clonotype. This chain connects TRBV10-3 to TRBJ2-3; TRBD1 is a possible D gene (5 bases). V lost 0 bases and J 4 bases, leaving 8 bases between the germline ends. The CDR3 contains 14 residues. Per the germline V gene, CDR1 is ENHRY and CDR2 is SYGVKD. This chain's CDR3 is CAISESGASDTQYF. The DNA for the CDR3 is TGTGCCATCAGTGAGTCTGGGGCCTCAGATACGCAGTATTTT.

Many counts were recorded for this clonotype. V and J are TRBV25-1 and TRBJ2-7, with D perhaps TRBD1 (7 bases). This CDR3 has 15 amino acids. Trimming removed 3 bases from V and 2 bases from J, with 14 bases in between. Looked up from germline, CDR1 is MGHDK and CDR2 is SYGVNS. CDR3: CASSDSVRGAYEQYF. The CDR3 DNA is TGTGCCAGCAGTGATTCGGTCAGGGGGGCCTACGAGCAGTACTTC.

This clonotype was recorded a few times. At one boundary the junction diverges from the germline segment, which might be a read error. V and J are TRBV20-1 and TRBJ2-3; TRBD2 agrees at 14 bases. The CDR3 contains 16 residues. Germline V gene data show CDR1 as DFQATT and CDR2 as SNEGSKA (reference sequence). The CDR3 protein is CCASAGTSGSRHTQYF. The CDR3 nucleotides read TGCTGTGCTAGTGCTGGGACTAGCGGGAGCAGACATACGCAGTATTTT.

CDR3 protein: CASTMGNTEAFF. The CDR3 DNA reads TGTGCCAGCACCATGGGGAACACTGAAGCTTTCTTT. This sequence joins TRBV7-9 and TRBJ1-1; D remains unclear. Germline-derived CDR1 and CDR2 are SEHNR and FQNEAQ (reference sequence). Trimming took off 7 bases at V and 1 base at J, with 7 bases between the two ends. The CDR3 runs 12 residues.

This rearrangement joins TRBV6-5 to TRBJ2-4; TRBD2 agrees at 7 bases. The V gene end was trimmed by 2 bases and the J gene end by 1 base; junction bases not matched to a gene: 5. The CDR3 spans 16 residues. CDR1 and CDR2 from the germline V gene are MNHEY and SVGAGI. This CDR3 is CASSYDIGGAKNIQYF. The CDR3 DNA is TGTGCCAGCAGTTACGATATCGGGGGGGCCAAAAACATTCAGTACTTC.

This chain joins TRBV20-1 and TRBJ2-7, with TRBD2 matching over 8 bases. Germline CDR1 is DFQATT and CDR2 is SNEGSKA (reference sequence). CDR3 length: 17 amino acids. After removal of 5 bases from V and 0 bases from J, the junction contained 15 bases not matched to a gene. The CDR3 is CSAGDWEAGAHSYEQYF. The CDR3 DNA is TGCAGTGCTGGGGACTGGGAAGCGGGGGCCCACTCCTACGAGCAGTACTTC.